A single sample gave rise to the 2 T cell receptor beta chains below, sequenced in a study of cytomegalovirus exposure and HLA in healthy donors. Use of 60 Vbeta and 13 Jbeta primers characterized the PCR. Clones were sequenced by immunoSEQ multiplex PCR, and TCRdb holds only the in-frame ones, with some missing. This sample yields 110,000 or so clones, of which 74% are seen a single time; just over 2% belongs to the top ten. Sequenced material: PBMCs. The receptors were gathered from a human donor in good health.

This chain connects TRBV7-2 to TRBJ1-5; D is uncertain. Germline CDR1 and CDR2: SGHTA and FQGNSA. V dropped 3 bases and J dropped 0 bases, with 6 bases sitting between them. This CDR3 spans 14 amino acids. CDR3 coding DNA: TGTGCCAGCAGCTTTAGAAGTAGCAATCAGCCCCAGCATTTT. Its translation: CASSFRSSNQPQHF.

This clone was found a few times. This chain joins TRBV6-5 and TRBJ2-7, with 8 nucleotides matching TRBD1. The CDR3 extends over 16 amino acids. J lost 3 bases, V lost 0 bases, and 7 bases had no gene match. Germline V CDR1 and CDR2: MNHEY, SVGAGI. CDR3 protein: CASSYSIGTGVYEQYF. For the CDR3, the DNA is TGTGCCAGCAGTTACTCCATCGGGACAGGAGTCTACGAGCAGTACTTC.